This section outlines one T cell receptor beta chain sequence together with its context. Its antigen remains unknown. The sample comes from a study of CD8 T cells in Susac syndrome. Study overall: Patients with Susac syndrome had blood drawn and were at that point therapy-naive, on corticosteroids, or on intravenous immunoglobulin alone.

Study-wide points: The CD4+ T cell repertoires in Susac syndrome were not clonally expanded.

CDR3 length: 16 residues. J gave up 2 bases and V 3 bases, and 8 bases lay outside the gene matches. The RNA, about 0.5 to 1 ug, was put through reverse transcription using random hexamers. TCRdb passed the immunoSEQ multiplex PCR reads through MiXCR, listing each CDR3 protein once. The top ten clones hold about 0.14% of a sample with around 140,000 distinct CDR3 sequences, just under 95% of them seen once. TEMRA cells were FACS-enriched, unlike CD8+ and CD4+ T cells, which were negatively isolated. The gene calls are TRBV12-3 or TRBV12-4 and TRBJ1-1, with 8 nucleotides matching TRBD1. What was sequenced was CD4+ T cells from PBMCs. The source of this sequence is a human donor with Susac syndrome. CDR3 residues: CASSFAGQGVNTEAFF. In DNA form, the CDR3 reads TGTGCCAGCAGTTTTGCCGGACAGGGAGTAAACACTGAAGCTTTCTTT.